The rows below give T cell receptor beta chains drawn from one sample of a study of cytomegalovirus exposure and HLA in healthy donors. The table came from immunoSEQ multiplex PCR; TCRdb's copy has only in-frame clones and leaves some out. Here the sample spans under 80,000 clones, approximately 71% being singletons. The sample consisted of PBMCs. These TCRs come from a woman between 40 and 55 years old in good health and CMV-seronegative. Both conserved end residues are part of each CDR3. The order of the fields is J gene, clone size, V gene, D gene, CDR3 DNA, CDR3 protein. A D gene is named only where the DNA matches it firmly. Clone size is given for some rows only: seen once, a few or many times, or a class if the clone is expanded.

TRBJ1-4	once	TRBV19	.	TGTGCTGCACGGGAGGGACCTCCTAATGAAAAACTGTTTTTT	CAAREGPPNEKLFF
TRBJ2-2	few	TRBV30	.	TGTGCCTGGAGCTCTAACACCGGGGAGCTGTTTTTT	CAWSSNTGELFF
TRBJ2-3	.	TRBV9	.	TGTGCCAGCAGCCCTAGCCAGGGCGGGGGCCTAACAGATACGCAGTATTTT	CASSPSQGGGLTDTQYF
TRBJ1-4	.	TRBV19	.	TGTGCCAGTAGTATCCGACAGACCCCGGGAAAACTGTTTTTT	CASSIRQTPGKLFF
TRBJ2-5	.	TRBV5-4	TRBD2	TGTGCCAGCAGGAGGCTAATTGATCGGGGAGGGGCAGAGACCCAGTACTTC	CASRRLIDRGGAETQYF
TRBJ1-3	once	TRBV30	TRBD1	TGTGCCTGGAACCTGGGACAGGGGGCCTCTGGAAACACCATATATTTT	CAWNLGQGASGNTIYF
TRBJ1-5	.	TRBV5-1	.	TGCGCCAGCAGCTTGGAGGGCGGGAGCAATCAGCCCCAGCATTTT	CASSLEGGSNQPQHF
TRBJ2-2	.	TRBV21-1	.	TGTGCCAGCACCAACGGACAGCAAGGGGACACCGGGGAGCTGTTTTTT	CASTNGQQGDTGELFF
TRBJ1-1	once	TRBV7-9	.	TGTGCCAGCAGCTTCCGTAAGGGAGGGGGGAACACTGAAGCTTTCTTT	CASSFRKGGGNTEAFF
TRBJ2-2	.	TRBV13	.	TGTGCCAGTCTAGCGTATGGGGACAACACCGGGGAGCTGTTTTTT	CASLAYGDNTGELFF
TRBJ2-7	few	TRBV21-1	.	TGTGCCAGCAGCATTTTCGAGACAGCCCCCCGGGACGAGCAGTACTTC	CASSIFETAPRDEQYF
TRBJ1-2	.	TRBV2	TRBD1	TGTGCCAGCAGTGAAGAGCAGGGGGTCTATGGCTACACCTTC	CASSEEQGVYGYTF
TRBJ2-1	.	TRBV5-1	.	TGCGCCAGCAGCTTGTCCAGCGGGTCAAACAATGAGCAGTTCTTC	CASSLSSGSNNEQFF
TRBJ2-5	.	TRBV7-2	TRBD2	TGTGCCAGCAACGCGAAGTCTAGCGGAGGACAAGAGACCCAGTACTTC	CASNAKSSGGQETQYF
TRBJ2-1	.	TRBV10-3	.	TGTGCCATCATTGAAGCGGGCAGCTCCTACAATGAGCAGTTCTTC	CAIIEAGSSYNEQFF
TRBJ1-1	.	TRBV11-2	.	TGTGCCAGCAGCTTCCCAGGGGAACGGAGCACTGAAGCTTTCTTT	CASSFPGERSTEAFF
TRBJ2-1	.	TRBV9	TRBD2	TGTGCCAGCAGCTCCGGGACTAGCGGGGCATACAATGAGCAGTTCTTC	CASSSGTSGAYNEQFF
TRBJ2-5	once	TRBV7-9	TRBD2	TGTGCCAGCAGCTTAGTGGCGGGGGGCGAGACCCAGTACTTC	CASSLVAGGETQYF
TRBJ2-7	.	TRBV10-1	TRBD1	TGCGCCAGCAGTGATTTAACAGGGGCTAAGGACGAGCAGTACTTC	CASSDLTGAKDEQYF
TRBJ2-7	.	TRBV6-1	.	TGTGCCAGCAGTGAAACACGAACCTACGAGCAGTACTTC	CASSETRTYEQYF
TRBJ2-5	.	TRBV11-2	.	TGTGCCAGCAGCTTAGGTAGCGGAGGGGCAGAGACCCAGTACTTC	CASSLGSGGAETQYF
TRBJ2-7	.	TRBV6-5	.	TGTGCCACCGGGGTGGGTGATCACGAGCAGTACTTC	CATGVGDHEQYF
TRBJ2-7	large	TRBV28	.	TGTGCCAGCAGATCCCCAGGGTTTTACGAGCAGTACTTC	CASRSPGFYEQYF
TRBJ2-3	.	TRBV2	TRBD2	TGTGCCAGCAGTTCGAGCGGGGGGGCCGCGTATACGCAGTATTTT	CASSSSGGAAYTQYF
TRBJ2-1	.	TRBV5-1	TRBD2	TGCGCCAGCAGCTTGGGTCTAGCGGGAGTCAATGAGCAGTTCTTC	CASSLGLAGVNEQFF
TRBJ2-2	.	TRBV29-1	TRBD1	TGCAGCGTTGCTAGGACAGGGGGAAGCGGGGAGCTGTTTTTT	CSVARTGGSGELFF
TRBJ1-5	.	TRBV28	TRBD1	TGTGCCAGCAGTTTAACAGGGGTAAGCAATCAGCCCCAGCATTTT	CASSLTGVSNQPQHF
TRBJ2-7	once	TRBV30	.	TGTGCCTGGAATTCTGGGGGACTCTACGAGCAGTACTTC	CAWNSGGLYEQYF
TRBJ2-7	.	TRBV5-1	.	TGCGCCAGCACCCCGTTAGACAGTTCCTACGAGCAGTACTTC	CASTPLDSSYEQYF
TRBJ2-7	.	TRBV6-1	.	TGTGCCAGCAGTGGCCGGGACTTCTCCTACGAGCAGTACTTC	CASSGRDFSYEQYF
TRBJ2-3	.	TRBV30	TRBD2	TGTGCCTGGACGGCCGGGGGGGGATATACGCAGTATTTT	CAWTAGGGYTQYF
TRBJ1-4	.	TRBV30	.	TGTGCCTGGAGTGTACAGGCGTGGGAAAAACTGTTTTTT	CAWSVQAWEKLFF
TRBJ1-2	.	TRBV19	.	TGTGCCAGTAGTATAGAACACGCTAACTATGGCTACACCTTC	CASSIEHANYGYTF
TRBJ1-1	.	TRBV10-1	.	TGCGCCAGCAGTATAGGGGGGAACACTGAAGCTTTCTTT	CASSIGGNTEAFF
TRBJ1-6	.	TRBV27	.	TGTGCCAGCAGCTTAAGGGGGTTAACCTATAATTCACCCCTCCACTTT	CASSLRGLTYNSPLHF
TRBJ2-7	.	TRBV6-5	.	TGTGCCAGCAGTTACAGGCAGGGGGGCGAGCAGTACTTC	CASSYRQGGEQYF
TRBJ2-5	.	TRBV11-2	TRBD1	TGTGCCAGCAGCTACGGGACAGGGGGCGAAGAGACCCAGTACTTC	CASSYGTGGEETQYF
TRBJ1-2	.	TRBV7-9	.	TGTGCCAGCAGCTTAGAGTCCGGGAGCGGTGGCTACACCTTC	CASSLESGSGGYTF
TRBJ1-1	few	TRBV19	.	TGTGCCAGTAGTCTACAGGGATTAAACACTGAAGCTTTCTTT	CASSLQGLNTEAFF
TRBJ2-7	.	TRBV28	TRBD2	TGTGCCAGCAGTCCGGGGACTAGCGGGAGGAACGAGCAGTACTTC	CASSPGTSGRNEQYF
TRBJ1-4	.	TRBV27	.	TGTGCCAGCAGTTTATCGAGGCAGGAAAAACTGTTTTTT	CASSLSRQEKLFF